This is a list of T cell receptor beta chains from one sample in a study of beta chain features in type 1 diabetes. Produced via immunoSEQ multiplex PCR; TCRdb's table is partial and in-frame only. This sample yields around 70,000 clones, of which just under 50% are seen a single time; 0.65% to 0.9% belongs to the top ten. Sequencing input: central memory CD4+ T cells from blood. The source is a man aged 30-40 years with type 1 diabetes. Each CDR3 is given without its conserved first and last residue. Expanded clones get a size class; other rows say once, few or many, or leave the size out.

CDR3 protein: SVPGHSTQY; J gene: TRBJ2-3; clone size: .; V gene: TRBV20-1
CDR3 protein: ASSPGTGDPGYT; J gene: TRBJ1-2; clone size: .; V gene: TRBV18
CDR3 protein: ASSPGGGGYT; J gene: TRBJ1-2; clone size: few; V gene: TRBV6-6
CDR3 protein: ASSQGHLYNYGYT; J gene: TRBJ1-2; clone size: .; V gene: TRBV5-1
CDR3 protein: AISEHYEQY; J gene: .; clone size: few; V gene: TRBV10-3
CDR3 protein: ASSSGQVNTEAF; J gene: TRBJ1-1; clone size: few; V gene: TRBV5-1
CDR3 protein: ASSLSGLEETQY; J gene: TRBJ2-5; clone size: .; V gene: TRBV5-1
CDR3 protein: ASSQSGLWETGELF; J gene: TRBJ2-2; clone size: once; V gene: TRBV11-3
CDR3 protein: ASSPPPSQETQY; J gene: TRBJ2-5; clone size: .; V gene: TRBV18
CDR3 protein: ASSLDVQGWELF; J gene: TRBJ2-2; clone size: once; V gene: TRBV7-6
CDR3 protein: ASSQGLQETQY; J gene: TRBJ2-5; clone size: .; V gene: TRBV4-1
CDR3 protein: ASSRGTLQETQY; J gene: TRBJ2-5; clone size: .; V gene: TRBV4-2
CDR3 protein: ASSRGQETQY; J gene: TRBJ2-5; clone size: .; V gene: TRBV19
CDR3 protein: ASSPVGRANTDTQY; J gene: TRBJ2-3; clone size: once; V gene: TRBV5-1
CDR3 protein: AWGTGKGNQPQH; J gene: TRBJ1-5; clone size: .; V gene: TRBV30
CDR3 protein: ASSPTSDSYEQY; J gene: TRBJ2-7; clone size: .; V gene: TRBV7-2
CDR3 protein: ASTLPGLASNEQF; J gene: TRBJ2-1; clone size: .; V gene: TRBV28
CDR3 protein: AWNGGGHEQY; J gene: TRBJ2-7; clone size: .; V gene: TRBV30
CDR3 protein: ASSLSAGSLETQY; J gene: TRBJ2-5; clone size: .; V gene: TRBV27